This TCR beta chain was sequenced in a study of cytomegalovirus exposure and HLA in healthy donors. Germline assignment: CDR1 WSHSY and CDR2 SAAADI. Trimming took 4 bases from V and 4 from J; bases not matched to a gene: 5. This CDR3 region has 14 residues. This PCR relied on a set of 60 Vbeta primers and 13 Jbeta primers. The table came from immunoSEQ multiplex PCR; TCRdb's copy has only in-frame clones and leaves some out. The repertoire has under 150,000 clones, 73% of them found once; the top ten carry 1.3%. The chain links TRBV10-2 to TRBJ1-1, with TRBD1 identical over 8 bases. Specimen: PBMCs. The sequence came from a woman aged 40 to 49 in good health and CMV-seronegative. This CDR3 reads CASSGGDRGTEAFF. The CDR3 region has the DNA TGCGCCAGCAGTGGGGGCGACAGGGGCACTGAAGCTTTCTTT.